A selection of T cell receptor beta chains follows, all from one sample in a study of siplizumab effects on memory and regulatory T cells. TCRdb's table, derived via immunoSEQ multiplex PCR, lists solely in-frame clones and lacks some. The top ten hold more than 0.075% of the sample, which has roughly 64,000 clones, 96% seen once. Input material: naive CD8+ T cells sorted from blood. Source of these receptors: a human donor in good health. Each CDR3 is given with its conserved first and last residue. Each record gives: clone size, D gene, V gene, J gene, CDR3 DNA, CDR3 protein. D genes are given only for firm matches. Clone size is shown for a subset of rows, as once, few, many or a class of expanded clone.

abundance: .; d_gene: .; v_gene: TRBV28; j_gene: TRBJ2-1; CDR3nt: TGTGCCAGCAGTACCTTCCGGGACTCCCTAATAGAGCAGTTCTTC; CDR3aa: CASSTFRDSLIEQFF
abundance: .; d_gene: .; v_gene: TRBV29-1; j_gene: TRBJ2-1; CDR3nt: TGCAGCGTTGATTACGGACAGCGGGCCTACAATGAGCAGTTCTTC; CDR3aa: CSVDYGQRAYNEQFF
abundance: .; d_gene: .; v_gene: TRBV30; j_gene: TRBJ2-7; CDR3nt: TGTGCCTGGAGTGTACTTCGGGGGCCAACCTACGAGCAGTACTTC; CDR3aa: CAWSVLRGPTYEQYF
abundance: .; d_gene: .; v_gene: TRBV5-6; j_gene: TRBJ1-5; CDR3nt: TGTGCCAGCACCCTGGGGGCGGCGACCATGAGTCCCCAGCATTTT; CDR3aa: CASTLGAATMSPQHF
abundance: .; d_gene: TRBD1; v_gene: TRBV27; j_gene: TRBJ1-5; CDR3nt: TGTGCCAGCAGTGCCCAGGGGGCGCGAAGTAGACAGCCCCAGCATTTT; CDR3aa: CASSAQGARSRQPQHF
abundance: .; d_gene: TRBD2; v_gene: TRBV27; j_gene: TRBJ2-3; CDR3nt: TGTGCCAGCAATTCGCTAGCGGGGGCCCACCTTACAGATACGCAGTATTTT; CDR3aa: CASNSLAGAHLTDTQYF
abundance: .; d_gene: TRBD2; v_gene: TRBV30; j_gene: TRBJ2-5; CDR3nt: TGTGCCTGGAGGGTCATCTGGGGTAGCGGGGGCCAGGAGACCCAGTACTTC; CDR3aa: CAWRVIWGSGGQETQYF
abundance: few; d_gene: TRBD1; v_gene: TRBV4-2; j_gene: TRBJ1-5; CDR3nt: TGTGCCAGCAGTGAGACAGGGGGGGTAAATCAGCCCCAGCATTTT; CDR3aa: CASSETGGVNQPQHF
abundance: .; d_gene: TRBD2; v_gene: TRBV5-6; j_gene: TRBJ2-7; CDR3nt: TGTGCCAGCAGCCCGGGACTAGCGGGGGCCCCCTACGAGCAGTACTTC; CDR3aa: CASSPGLAGAPYEQYF
abundance: .; d_gene: .; v_gene: TRBV29-1; j_gene: TRBJ2-3; CDR3nt: TGCAGCGTTGTCAGGCCTCGGCAGGATGGCACAGATACGCAGTATTTT; CDR3aa: CSVVRPRQDGTDTQYF
abundance: .; d_gene: TRBD1; v_gene: TRBV11-3; j_gene: TRBJ2-5; CDR3nt: TGTGCCAGCAGCCCGACAGGGTTCGTAGAAGAGACCCAGTACTTC; CDR3aa: CASSPTGFVEETQYF
abundance: .; d_gene: .; v_gene: TRBV19; j_gene: TRBJ2-3; CDR3nt: TGTGCCAGTAGTATAGACACCGACAGGATGGGCACAGATACGCAGTATTTT; CDR3aa: CASSIDTDRMGTDTQYF
abundance: .; d_gene: .; v_gene: TRBV19; j_gene: TRBJ2-7; CDR3nt: TGTGCCAGTAGTATAGGTAGAGCCTACGAGCAGTACTTC; CDR3aa: CASSIGRAYEQYF
abundance: .; d_gene: TRBD1; v_gene: TRBV10-3; j_gene: TRBJ2-5; CDR3nt: TGTGCCATCAGCGAGGACAGGGGCGAGACCCAGTACTTC; CDR3aa: CAISEDRGETQYF
abundance: .; d_gene: TRBD2; v_gene: TRBV27; j_gene: TRBJ2-1; CDR3nt: TGTGCCTCAGGGACTAGTATTTACAATGAGCAGTTCTTC; CDR3aa: CASGTSIYNEQFF
abundance: .; d_gene: .; v_gene: TRBV5-5; j_gene: TRBJ2-3; CDR3nt: TGTGCCAGCAGGGGGCCCTACACAGATACGCAGTATTTT; CDR3aa: CASRGPYTDTQYF
abundance: .; d_gene: TRBD2; v_gene: TRBV7-2; j_gene: TRBJ2-7; CDR3nt: TGTGCCAGCAGCGCTCGAGAGCGGGGGGGCTACGAGCAGTACTTC; CDR3aa: CASSARERGGYEQYF
abundance: .; d_gene: .; v_gene: TRBV11-3; j_gene: TRBJ2-6; CDR3nt: TGTGCCAGCAGCTTGAAAACAGGAGCTGGGGCCAACGTCCTGACTTTC; CDR3aa: CASSLKTGAGANVLTF
abundance: .; d_gene: TRBD1; v_gene: TRBV6-5; j_gene: TRBJ2-7; CDR3nt: TGTGCCAGCAGTCTGGACAGGGGGAGCTCCTACGAGCAGTACTTC; CDR3aa: CASSLDRGSSYEQYF
abundance: .; d_gene: TRBD1; v_gene: TRBV5-6; j_gene: TRBJ1-2; CDR3nt: TGTGCCAGCAGCTTCACAGGACAGGGGTTGTTGGACTATGGCTACACCTTC; CDR3aa: CASSFTGQGLLDYGYTF
abundance: .; d_gene: TRBD1; v_gene: TRBV19; j_gene: TRBJ2-7; CDR3nt: TGTGCCAGTAGGGTGGGACAGGGTCACGAGCAGTACTTC; CDR3aa: CASRVGQGHEQYF
abundance: .; d_gene: .; v_gene: TRBV29-1; j_gene: TRBJ1-2; CDR3nt: TGCAGCGTTGCGGAAGTGGGCTATGGCTACACCTTC; CDR3aa: CSVAEVGYGYTF
abundance: .; d_gene: .; v_gene: TRBV5-1; j_gene: TRBJ2-3; CDR3nt: TGCGCCAGCAGCTTGTTCCCGGACCACGCAGATACGCAGTATTTT; CDR3aa: CASSLFPDHADTQYF
abundance: .; d_gene: .; v_gene: TRBV9; j_gene: TRBJ2-1; CDR3nt: TGTGCCAGCAGCGTTCAGGGATACAATGAGCAGTTCTTC; CDR3aa: CASSVQGYNEQFF
abundance: .; d_gene: .; v_gene: TRBV11-3; j_gene: TRBJ1-1; CDR3nt: TGTGCCAGCAGCTTAGCGGGAGGCCTTGAAGCTTTCTTT; CDR3aa: CASSLAGGLEAFF
abundance: once; d_gene: .; v_gene: TRBV6-5; j_gene: TRBJ2-1; CDR3nt: TGTGCCAGCAGTCAATACAATGAGCAGTTCTTC; CDR3aa: CASSQYNEQFF
abundance: .; d_gene: .; v_gene: TRBV14; j_gene: TRBJ2-1; CDR3nt: TGTGCCAGCAGCCCTCAGGGGGGGGGAAAGTTCTTC; CDR3aa: CASSPQGGGKFF
abundance: .; d_gene: .; v_gene: TRBV14; j_gene: TRBJ2-2; CDR3nt: TGTGCCAGCACCCACAGGAACACCGGGGAGCTGTTTTTT; CDR3aa: CASTHRNTGELFF
abundance: .; d_gene: .; v_gene: TRBV19; j_gene: TRBJ2-3; CDR3nt: TGTGCCAGTAGTATTGCGGACACCCTCCCAGATACGCAGTATTTT; CDR3aa: CASSIADTLPDTQYF
abundance: .; d_gene: .; v_gene: TRBV7-7; j_gene: TRBJ2-3; CDR3nt: TGTGCCAGCAGCGCGCTTAGCGGCTGGACAGATACGCAGTATTTT; CDR3aa: CASSALSGWTDTQYF
abundance: .; d_gene: .; v_gene: TRBV7-9; j_gene: TRBJ2-2; CDR3nt: TGTGCCAGCAGCGCCGGAAGGACCGGGGAGCTGTTTTTT; CDR3aa: CASSAGRTGELFF